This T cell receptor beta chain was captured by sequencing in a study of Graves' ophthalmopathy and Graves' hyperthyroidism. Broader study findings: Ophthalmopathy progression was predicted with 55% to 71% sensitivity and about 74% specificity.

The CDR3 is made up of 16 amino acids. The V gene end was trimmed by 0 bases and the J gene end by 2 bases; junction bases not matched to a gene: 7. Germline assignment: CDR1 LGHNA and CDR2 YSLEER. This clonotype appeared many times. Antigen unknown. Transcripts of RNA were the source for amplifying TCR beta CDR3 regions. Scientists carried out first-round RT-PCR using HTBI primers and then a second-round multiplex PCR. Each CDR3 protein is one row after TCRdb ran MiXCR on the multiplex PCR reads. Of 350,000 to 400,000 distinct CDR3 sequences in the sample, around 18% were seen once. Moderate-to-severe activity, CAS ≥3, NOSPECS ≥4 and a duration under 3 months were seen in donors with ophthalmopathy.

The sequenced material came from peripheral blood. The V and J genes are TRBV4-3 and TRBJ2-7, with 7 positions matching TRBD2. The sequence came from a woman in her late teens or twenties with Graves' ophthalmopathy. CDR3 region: CASSQEVAGEAYEQYF. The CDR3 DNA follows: TGCGCCAGCAGCCAAGAAGTTGCGGGAGAAGCCTACGAGCAGTACTTC.